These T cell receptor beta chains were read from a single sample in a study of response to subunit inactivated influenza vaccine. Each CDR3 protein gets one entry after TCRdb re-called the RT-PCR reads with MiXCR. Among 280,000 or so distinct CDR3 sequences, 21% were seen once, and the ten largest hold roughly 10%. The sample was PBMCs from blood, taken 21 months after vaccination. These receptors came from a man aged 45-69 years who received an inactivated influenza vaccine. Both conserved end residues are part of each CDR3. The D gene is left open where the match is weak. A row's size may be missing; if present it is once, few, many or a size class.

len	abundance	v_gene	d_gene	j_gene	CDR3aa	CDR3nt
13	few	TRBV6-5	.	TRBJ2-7	CASSYSLEREQYF	TGTGCCAGCAGTTACTCGTTAGAGCGCGAGCAGTACTTC
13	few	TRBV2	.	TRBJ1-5	CASGSNSNQPQHF	TGTGCCAGCGGATCTAATAGCAATCAGCCCCAGCATTTT
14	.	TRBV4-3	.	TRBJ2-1	CASSQAVAVNEQFF	TGCGCCAGCAGCCAAGCTGTGGCTGTCAATGAGCAGTTCTTC
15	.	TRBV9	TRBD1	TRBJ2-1	CASSPGTGFYNEQFF	TGTGCCAGCAGCCCCGGGACAGGGTTCTACAATGAGCAGTTCTTC
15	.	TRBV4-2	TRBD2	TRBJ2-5	CASSPTSGNGETQYF	TGTGCCAGCAGCCCGACTAGCGGGAACGGAGAGACCCAGTACTTC
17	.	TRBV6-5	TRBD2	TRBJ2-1	CASSWSDPLGLYNEQFF	TGTGCCAGCAGTTGGTCAGATCCATTGGGACTATACAATGAGCAGTTCTTC
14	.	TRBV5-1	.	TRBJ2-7	CASSSPEDSNEQYF	TGCGCCAGCAGCTCCCCTGAAGACAGTAACGAGCAGTACTTC
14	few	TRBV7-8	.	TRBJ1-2	CASSSQGEYSGYTF	TGTGCCAGCAGCTCCCAGGGCGAATACTCTGGCTACACCTTC
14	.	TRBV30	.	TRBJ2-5	CAWSVPGFGETQYF	TGTGCCTGGAGTGTACCCGGATTCGGGGAGACCCAGTACTTC
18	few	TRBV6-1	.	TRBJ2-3	CASSTPLGDIWSTDTQYF	TGTGCCAGCTCAACCCCCCTGGGGGACATCTGGAGCACAGATACGCAGTATTTT
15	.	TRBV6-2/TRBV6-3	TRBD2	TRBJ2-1	CASRTLAGVYNEQFF	TGTGCCTCCCGAACGCTAGCGGGGGTTTACAATGAGCAGTTCTTC
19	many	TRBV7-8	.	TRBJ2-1	CASRISALRGPSSYNEQFF	TGTGCCAGCAGGATCTCGGCCCTTCGGGGACCTAGCTCCTACAATGAGCAGTTCTTC
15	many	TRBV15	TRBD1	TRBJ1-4	CATSRDRGMVEKLFF	TGTGCCACCAGCCGTGACAGGGGGATGGTTGAAAAACTGTTTTTT
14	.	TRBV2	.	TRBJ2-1	CASSDGRGGVEQFF	TGTGCCAGCAGTGATGGCCGGGGTGGGGTTGAGCAGTTCTTC
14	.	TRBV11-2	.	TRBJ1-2	CASSLRGGSGGYTF	TGTGCCAGCAGCTTAAGAGGAGGATCCGGTGGCTACACCTTC
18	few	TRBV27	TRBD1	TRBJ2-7	CASSRDRGWYRSSYEQYF	TGTGCCAGCAGCCGGGACAGGGGTTGGTACCGTAGCTCCTACGAGCAGTACTTC
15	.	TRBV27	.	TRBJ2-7	CASSLYPGVNYEQYF	TGTGCCAGCAGTTTATATCCAGGGGTGAACTACGAGCAGTACTTC
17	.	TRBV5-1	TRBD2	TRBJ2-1	CASRLQLAGGPYNEQFF	TGCGCCAGCAGGCTACAACTAGCGGGAGGCCCCTACAATGAGCAGTTCTTC
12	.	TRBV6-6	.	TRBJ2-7	CASAELSYEQYF	TGTGCCAGCGCGGAGCTCTCCTACGAGCAGTACTTC
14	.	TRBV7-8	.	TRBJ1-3	CASSPRPVGNTIYF	TGTGCCAGCAGCCCCCGTCCGGTTGGAAACACCATATATTTT
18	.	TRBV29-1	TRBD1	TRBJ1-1	CSVDGMLGQGAGYTEAFF	TGCAGCGTTGACGGGATGTTAGGACAGGGGGCCGGATACACTGAAGCTTTCTTT
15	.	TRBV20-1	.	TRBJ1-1	CSARDIDATNTEAFF	TGCAGTGCTAGAGATATCGATGCCACGAACACTGAAGCTTTCTTT
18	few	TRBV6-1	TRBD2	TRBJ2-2	CAISEAGLAGGGTGELFF	TGTGCCATCAGTGAAGCGGGACTAGCGGGAGGAGGTACCGGGGAGCTGTTTTTT
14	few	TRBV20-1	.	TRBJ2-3	CSARRVVPTDTQYF	TGCAGTGCTAGACGGGTGGTCCCCACAGATACGCAGTATTTT
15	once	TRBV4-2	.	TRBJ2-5	CASSQDPGAMETQYF	TGTGCCAGCAGCCAAGATCCGGGGGCCATGGAGACCCAGTACTTC
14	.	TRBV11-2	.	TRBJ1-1	CASSLRTENTEAFF	TGTGCCAGCAGCCTCCGGACCGAGAACACTGAAGCTTTCTTT
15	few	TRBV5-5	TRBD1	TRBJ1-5	CASSAGQVGDQPQHF	TGTGCCAGCAGCGCGGGACAGGTAGGGGATCAACCCCAGCATTTT
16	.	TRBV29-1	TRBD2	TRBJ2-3	CSVRGTSGGSTDTQYF	TGCAGCGTCCGGGGGACTAGCGGGGGTAGCACAGATACGCAGTATTTT
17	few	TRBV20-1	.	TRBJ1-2	CSARAFTRDTSNYGYTF	TGCAGTGCTAGAGCCTTTACCCGGGACACTTCTAACTATGGCTACACCTTC
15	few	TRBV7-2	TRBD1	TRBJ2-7	CASSSIGTGGYEQYF	TGTGCCAGCAGCTCTATAGGGACAGGGGGCTACGAGCAGTACTTC
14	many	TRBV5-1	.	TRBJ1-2	CASSSDRLNYGYTF	TGCGCCAGCAGCTCGGACAGATTAAACTATGGCTACACCTTC
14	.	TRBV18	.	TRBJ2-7	CASSPPAASYEQYF	TGTGCCAGCTCACCACCTGCGGCCTCCTACGAGCAGTACTTC
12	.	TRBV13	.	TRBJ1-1	CASRSTGGEAFF	TGTGCCAGCAGATCCACGGGGGGTGAAGCTTTCTTT
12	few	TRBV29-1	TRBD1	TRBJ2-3	CSVGTGGDTQYF	TGCAGCGTGGGGACAGGGGGAGATACGCAGTATTTT
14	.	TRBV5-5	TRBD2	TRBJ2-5	CASSPGTRQETQYF	TGTGCCAGCAGCCCCGGGACTAGACAAGAGACCCAGTACTTC
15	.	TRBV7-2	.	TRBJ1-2	CASRLPGREKDGYTF	TGTGCCAGCAGACTCCCGGGACGGGAAAAAGATGGCTACACCTTC